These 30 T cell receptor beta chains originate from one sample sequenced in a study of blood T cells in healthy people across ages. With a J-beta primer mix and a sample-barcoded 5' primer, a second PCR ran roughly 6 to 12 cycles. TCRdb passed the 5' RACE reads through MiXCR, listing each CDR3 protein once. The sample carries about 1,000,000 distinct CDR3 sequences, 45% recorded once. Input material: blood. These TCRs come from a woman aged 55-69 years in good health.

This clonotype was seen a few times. This CDR3 is CASRTGAGTDTQYF. The CDR3 DNA follows: TGTGCCAGCAGAACAGGGGCTGGCACAGATACGCAGTATTTT. This sequence joins TRBV12-3 or TRBV12-4 and TRBJ2-3; the match to TRBD1 covers 7 bases. The CDR3 is 14 amino acids. J gave up 1 base and V 6 bases, and 4 bases lay outside the gene matches.

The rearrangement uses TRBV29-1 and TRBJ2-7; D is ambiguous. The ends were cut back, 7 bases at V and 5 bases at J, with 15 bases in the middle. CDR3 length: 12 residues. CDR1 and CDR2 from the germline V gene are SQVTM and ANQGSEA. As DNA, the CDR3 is TGCAGCGCAAACGAATGCTACCACGAGCAGTACTTC. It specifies CSANECYHEQYF.

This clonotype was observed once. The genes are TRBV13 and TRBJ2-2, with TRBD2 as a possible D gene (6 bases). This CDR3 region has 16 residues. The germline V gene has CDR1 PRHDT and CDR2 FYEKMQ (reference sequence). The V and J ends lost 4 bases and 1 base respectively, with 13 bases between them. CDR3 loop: CASSSPSGENTGELFF. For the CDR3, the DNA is TGTGCCAGCAGCTCCCCCTCGGGAGAGAACACCGGGGAGCTGTTTTTT.

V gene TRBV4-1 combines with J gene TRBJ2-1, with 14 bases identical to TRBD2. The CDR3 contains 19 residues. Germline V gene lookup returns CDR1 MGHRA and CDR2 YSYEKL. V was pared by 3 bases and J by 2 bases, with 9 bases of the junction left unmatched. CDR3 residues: CASSQGGLAGVGTYNEQFF. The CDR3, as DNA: TGCGCCAGCAGCCAGGGGGGACTAGCGGGAGTGGGGACCTACAATGAGCAGTTCTTC.

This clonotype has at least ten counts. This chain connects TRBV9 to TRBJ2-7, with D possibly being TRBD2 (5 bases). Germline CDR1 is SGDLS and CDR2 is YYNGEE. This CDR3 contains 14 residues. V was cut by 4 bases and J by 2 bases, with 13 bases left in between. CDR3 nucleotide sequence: TGTGCCAGCAGCCCCTCCGGACTTCCCTACGAGCAGTACTTC. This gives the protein CASSPSGLPYEQYF.

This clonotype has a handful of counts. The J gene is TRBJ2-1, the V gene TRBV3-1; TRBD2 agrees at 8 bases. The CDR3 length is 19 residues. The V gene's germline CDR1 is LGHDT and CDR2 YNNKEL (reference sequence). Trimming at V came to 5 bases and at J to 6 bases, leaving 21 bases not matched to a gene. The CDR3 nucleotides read TGTGCCAGCAGCAGTGGTGTGGTAGCGGGACCCAACCGCCTCAATGAGCAGTTCTTC. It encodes CASSSGVVAGPNRLNEQFF.

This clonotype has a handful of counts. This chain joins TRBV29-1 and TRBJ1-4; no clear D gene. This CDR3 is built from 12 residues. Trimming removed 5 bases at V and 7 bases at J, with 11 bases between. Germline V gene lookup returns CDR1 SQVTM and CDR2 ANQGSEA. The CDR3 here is CSVLDPGEKLFF. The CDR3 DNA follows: TGCAGCGTTCTAGATCCTGGTGAAAAACTGTTTTTT.

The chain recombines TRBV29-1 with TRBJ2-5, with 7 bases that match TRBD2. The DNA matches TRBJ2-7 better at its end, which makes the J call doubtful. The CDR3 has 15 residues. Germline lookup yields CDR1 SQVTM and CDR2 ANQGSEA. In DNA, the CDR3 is TGCAGCGTTGAATTTTTAGGAGGCGGGAGTTACGAGCAGTACTTC. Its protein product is CSVEFLGGGSYEQYF.

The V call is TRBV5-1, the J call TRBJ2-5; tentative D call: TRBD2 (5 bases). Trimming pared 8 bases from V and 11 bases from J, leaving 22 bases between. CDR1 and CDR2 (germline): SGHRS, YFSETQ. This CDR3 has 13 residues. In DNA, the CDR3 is TGCGCCAGTTGTAGGGCCCCACTGGAGGAGCAGTACTTC. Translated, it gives CASCRAPLEEQYF.

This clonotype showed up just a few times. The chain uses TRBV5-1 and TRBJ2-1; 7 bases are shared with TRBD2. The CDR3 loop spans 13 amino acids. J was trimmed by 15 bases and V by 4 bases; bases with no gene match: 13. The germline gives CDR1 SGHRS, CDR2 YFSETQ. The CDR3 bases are TGCGCCAGCAGCCCCCTGGGGGGGACTCCGCCGTTCTTC. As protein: CASSPLGGTPPFF.

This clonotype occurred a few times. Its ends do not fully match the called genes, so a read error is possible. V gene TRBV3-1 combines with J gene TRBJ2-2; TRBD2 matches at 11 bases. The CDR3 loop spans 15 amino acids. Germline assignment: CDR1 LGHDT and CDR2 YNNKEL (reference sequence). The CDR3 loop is CASSALLSGRGEQFF. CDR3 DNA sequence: TGTGCCAGCAGCGCCTTGCTTAGCGGGAGGGGTGAGCAGTTTTTT.

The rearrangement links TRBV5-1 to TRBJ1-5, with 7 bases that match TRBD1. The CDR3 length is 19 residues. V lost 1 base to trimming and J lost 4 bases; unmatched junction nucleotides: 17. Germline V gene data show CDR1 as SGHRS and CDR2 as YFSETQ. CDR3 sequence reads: CASSLLHDQGETLNQPQHF. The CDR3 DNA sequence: TGCGCCAGCAGCTTGCTTCATGACCAGGGGGAGACTTTGAATCAGCCCCAGCATTTT.

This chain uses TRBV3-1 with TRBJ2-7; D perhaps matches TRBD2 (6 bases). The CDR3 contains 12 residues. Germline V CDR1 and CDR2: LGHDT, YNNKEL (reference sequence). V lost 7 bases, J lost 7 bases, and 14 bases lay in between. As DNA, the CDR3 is TGTGCCAGCACCGGGACTGGGGAAGAGCAGTACTTC. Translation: CASTGTGEEQYF.

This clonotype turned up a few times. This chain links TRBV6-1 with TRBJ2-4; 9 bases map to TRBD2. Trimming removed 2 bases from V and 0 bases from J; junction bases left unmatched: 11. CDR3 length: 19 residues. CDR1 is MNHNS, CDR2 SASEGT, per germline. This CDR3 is CASSEYNSGSDLAKNIQYF. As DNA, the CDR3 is TGTGCCAGCAGTGAATATAATAGCGGGAGTGATCTAGCCAAAAACATTCAGTACTTC.

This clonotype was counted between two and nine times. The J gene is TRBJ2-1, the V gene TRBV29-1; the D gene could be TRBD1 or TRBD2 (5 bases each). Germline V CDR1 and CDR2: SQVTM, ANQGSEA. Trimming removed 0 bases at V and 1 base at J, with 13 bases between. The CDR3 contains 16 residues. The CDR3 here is CSVEDPGRRSYNEQFF. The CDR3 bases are TGCAGCGTTGAAGACCCGGGACGGAGGTCCTACAATGAGCAGTTCTTC.

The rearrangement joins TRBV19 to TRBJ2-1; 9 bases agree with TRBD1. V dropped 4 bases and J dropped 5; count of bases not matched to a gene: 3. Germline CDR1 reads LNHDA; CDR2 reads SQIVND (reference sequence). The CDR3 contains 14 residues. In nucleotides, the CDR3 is TGTGCCAGTAGTAACAGGGGGCCCCACAATGAGCAGTTCTTC. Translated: CASSNRGPHNEQFF.

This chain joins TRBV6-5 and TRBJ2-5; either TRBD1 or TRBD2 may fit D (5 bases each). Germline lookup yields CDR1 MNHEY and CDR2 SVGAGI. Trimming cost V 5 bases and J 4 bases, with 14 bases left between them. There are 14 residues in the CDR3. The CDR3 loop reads CASSKPGRGETQYF. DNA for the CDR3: TGTGCCAGCAGTAAGCCGGGACGAGGAGAGACCCAGTACTTC.

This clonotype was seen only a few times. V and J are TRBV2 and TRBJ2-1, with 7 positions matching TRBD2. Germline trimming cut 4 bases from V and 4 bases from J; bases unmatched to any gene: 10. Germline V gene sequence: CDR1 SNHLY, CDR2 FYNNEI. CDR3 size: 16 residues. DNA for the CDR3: TGTGCCAGCAGTGCTTGGACTAGTGGGGTATACAATGAGCAGTTCTTC. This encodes CASSAWTSGVYNEQFF.

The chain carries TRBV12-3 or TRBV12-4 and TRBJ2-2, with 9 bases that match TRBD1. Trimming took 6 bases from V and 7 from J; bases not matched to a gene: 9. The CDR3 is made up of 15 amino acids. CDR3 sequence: CASRAYRGHNGELFF. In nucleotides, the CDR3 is TGTGCCAGCAGGGCCTACAGGGGGCATAACGGGGAGCTGTTTTTT.

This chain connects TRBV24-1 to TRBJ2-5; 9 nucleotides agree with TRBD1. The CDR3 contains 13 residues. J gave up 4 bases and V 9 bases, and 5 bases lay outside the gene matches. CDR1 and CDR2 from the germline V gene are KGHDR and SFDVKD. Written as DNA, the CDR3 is TGTGCCACCGCCCCGGGACAGGGAGAGACCCAGTACTTC. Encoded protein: CATAPGQGETQYF.

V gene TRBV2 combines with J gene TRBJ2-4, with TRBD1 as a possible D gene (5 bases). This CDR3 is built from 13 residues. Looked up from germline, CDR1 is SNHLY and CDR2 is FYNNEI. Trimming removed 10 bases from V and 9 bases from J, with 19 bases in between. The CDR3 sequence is CAIRAADLVIQYF. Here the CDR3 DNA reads TGTGCCATCAGGGCCGCCGACTTAGTCATTCAGTACTTC.

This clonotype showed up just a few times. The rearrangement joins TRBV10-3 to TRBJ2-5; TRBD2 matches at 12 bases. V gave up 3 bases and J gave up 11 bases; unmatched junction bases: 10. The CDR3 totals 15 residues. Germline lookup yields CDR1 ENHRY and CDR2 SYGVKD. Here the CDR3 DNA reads TGTGCCATCAGTGATCTAGCGGGAGGGCCGCGTGGGCAGTACTTC. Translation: CAISDLAGGPRGQYF.

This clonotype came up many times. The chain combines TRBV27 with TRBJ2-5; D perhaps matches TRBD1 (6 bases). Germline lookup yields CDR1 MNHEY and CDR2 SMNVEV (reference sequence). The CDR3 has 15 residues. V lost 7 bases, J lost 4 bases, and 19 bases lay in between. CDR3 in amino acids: CASNHGRGARETQYF. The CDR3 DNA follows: TGTGCCAGCAACCACGGCAGGGGAGCGAGAGAGACCCAGTACTTC.

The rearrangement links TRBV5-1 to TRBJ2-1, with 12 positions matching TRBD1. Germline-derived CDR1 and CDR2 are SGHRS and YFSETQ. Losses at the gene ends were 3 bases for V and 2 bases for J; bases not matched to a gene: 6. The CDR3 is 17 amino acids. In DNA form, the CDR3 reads TGCGCCAGCAGCTCGTACCGGGACAGGGGGCCCTACAATGAGCAGTTCTTC. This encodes CASSSYRDRGPYNEQFF.

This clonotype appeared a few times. CDR3 protein: CSVPTDLGYTF. As DNA, the CDR3 is TGCAGCGTCCCTACGGACCTCGGCTACACCTTC. This chain uses TRBV29-1 with TRBJ1-2; no clear D. CDR1 is SQVTM, CDR2 ANQGSEA, per germline. V was cut by 6 bases and J by 8 bases, with 13 bases left in between. The CDR3 sequence is 11 residues long.

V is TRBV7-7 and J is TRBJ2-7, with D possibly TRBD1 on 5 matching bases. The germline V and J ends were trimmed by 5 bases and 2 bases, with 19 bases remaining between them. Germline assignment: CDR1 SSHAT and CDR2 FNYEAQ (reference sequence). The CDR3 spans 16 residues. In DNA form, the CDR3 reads TGTGCCAGCAGCCACCCCCGCCCGGGCAGGGCCTACGAGCAGTACTTC. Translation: CASSHPRPGRAYEQYF. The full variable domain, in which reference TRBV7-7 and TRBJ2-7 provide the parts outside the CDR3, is GAGVSQSPRYKVTKRGQDVTLRCDPISSHATLYWYQQALGQGPEFLTYFNYEAQPDKSGLPSDRFSAERPEGSISTLTIQRTEQRDSAMYRCASSHPRPGRAYEQYFGPGTRLTVT.

CDR3 DNA sequence: TGCAGTGCTAGAGACCTAGGGCGGGCAGGTGTCTACGAGCAGTACTTC. This encodes CSARDLGRAGVYEQYF. V is TRBV20-1 and J is TRBJ2-7, with a weak D call TRBD2 (5 bases). CDR1 and CDR2 from the germline V gene are DFQATT and SNEGSKA (reference sequence). V was trimmed by 0 bases and J by 3 bases, leaving 18 bases between them. The CDR3 has 16 amino acids.

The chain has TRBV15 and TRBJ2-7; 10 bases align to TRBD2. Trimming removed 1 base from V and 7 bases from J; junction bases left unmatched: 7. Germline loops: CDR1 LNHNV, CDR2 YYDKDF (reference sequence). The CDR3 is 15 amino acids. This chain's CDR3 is CATSRASGGYNEQYF. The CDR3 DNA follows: TGTGCCACCAGCAGAGCTAGCGGGGGTTACAATGAGCAGTACTTC.

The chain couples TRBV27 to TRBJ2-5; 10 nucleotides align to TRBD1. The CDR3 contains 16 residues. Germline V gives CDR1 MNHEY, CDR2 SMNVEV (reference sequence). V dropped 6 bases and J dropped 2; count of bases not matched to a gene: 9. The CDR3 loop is CASRPDRGPGQETQYF. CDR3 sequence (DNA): TGTGCCAGCAGGCCAGACAGGGGGCCCGGTCAAGAGACCCAGTACTTC.

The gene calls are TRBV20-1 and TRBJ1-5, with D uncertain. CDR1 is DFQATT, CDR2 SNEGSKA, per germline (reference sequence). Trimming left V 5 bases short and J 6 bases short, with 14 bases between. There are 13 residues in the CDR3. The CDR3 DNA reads TGCAGTGCTTCAGGCTCACCCCCTCAGCCCCAGCATTTT. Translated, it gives CSASGSPPQPQHF.